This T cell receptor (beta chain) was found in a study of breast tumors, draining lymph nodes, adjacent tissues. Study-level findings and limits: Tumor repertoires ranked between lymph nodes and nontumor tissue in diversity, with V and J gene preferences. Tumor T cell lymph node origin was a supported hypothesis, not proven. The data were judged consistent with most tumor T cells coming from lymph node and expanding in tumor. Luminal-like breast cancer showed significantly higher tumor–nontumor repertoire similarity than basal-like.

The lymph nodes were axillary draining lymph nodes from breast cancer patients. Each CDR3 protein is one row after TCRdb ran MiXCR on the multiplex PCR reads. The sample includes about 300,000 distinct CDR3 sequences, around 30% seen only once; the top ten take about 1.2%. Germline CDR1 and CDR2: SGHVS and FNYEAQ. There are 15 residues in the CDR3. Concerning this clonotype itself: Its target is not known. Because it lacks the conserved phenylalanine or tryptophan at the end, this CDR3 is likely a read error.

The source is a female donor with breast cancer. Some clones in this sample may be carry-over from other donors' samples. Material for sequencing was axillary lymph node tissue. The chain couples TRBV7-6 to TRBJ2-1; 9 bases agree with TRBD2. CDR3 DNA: TGTGCCAGCAGCGTGACTAGCGGAAGACACAATGGGCAGTTCTCC. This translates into CASSVTSGRHNGQFS.